This entry lists 26 T cell receptor beta chains sequenced from one sample in a study of Ad26.COV2.S vaccination and SARS-CoV-2 variants. Only in-frame clones appear in the TCRdb table, and some are missing; sequencing was by immunoSEQ multiplex PCR. The data hold around 370,000 clones, with about 91% observed a single time. The sample in question was peripheral blood, obtained after recovery from COVID-19. Source of these receptors: a human donor who had recovered from COVID-19.

V is TRBV23-1 and J is TRBJ2-2, with TRBD1 matching over 9 bases. TRBV23-1 is placed among ORFs of uncertain function. V lost 4 bases, J lost 4 bases, and 10 bases stayed unmatched. The CDR3 has 17 residues. In DNA, the CDR3 is TGCGCCAGCAGTCCAGAACGGACAGGGGTTGCCACCGGGGAGCTGTTTTTT. Protein: CASSPERTGVATGELFF.

The chain joins TRBV7-9 to TRBJ1-1, with D perhaps matching TRBD1 (5 bases). V was clipped by 7 bases and J by 4 bases, with 13 bases between them. The CDR3 length is 13 residues. The germline CDR1 and CDR2 sequences are SEHNR and FQNEAQ (reference sequence). The CDR3 DNA reads TGTGCCAGCACACGGGGGGAGGGCACTGAAGCTTTCTTT. Amino acid sequence: CASTRGEGTEAFF. Complete variable domain (other parts from reference TRBV7-9 and TRBJ1-1): DTGVSQNPRHKITKRGQNVTFRCDPISEHNRLYWYRQTLGQGPEFLTYFQNEAQLEKSRLLSDRFSAERPKGSFSTLEIQRTEQGDSAMYLCASTRGEGTEAFFGQGTRLTVV.

This sequence joins TRBV5-5 and TRBJ2-3; 7 bases map to TRBD1. Germline V gene data show CDR1 as SGHKS and CDR2 as YYEKEE (reference sequence). This CDR3 region has 16 residues. Trimming cost V 2 bases and J 0 bases; bases outside gene matches: 6. CDR3: CASSFTGESSTDTQYF. The CDR3 DNA follows: TGTGCCAGCAGCTTTACAGGGGAATCTAGCACAGATACGCAGTATTTT.

The chain combines TRBV12-3 or TRBV12-4 with TRBJ1-1; TRBD1 matches at 8 bases. The CDR3 length is 13 residues. The junction had 3 bases not matched to a gene; V was cut back by 5 bases and J by 4 bases. CDR3 protein: CASSQTGATEAFF. CDR3 sequence (DNA): TGTGCCAGCAGTCAGACAGGGGCCACTGAAGCTTTCTTT.

The chain is built from TRBV27 and TRBJ2-1; the D is unclear. The V end was cut by 5 bases, the J end by 0 bases, with 11 bases between. This CDR3 contains 15 residues. Germline V gives CDR1 MNHEY, CDR2 SMNVEV (reference sequence). CDR3 residues: CASSTLPSSYNEQFF. CDR3 coding DNA: TGTGCCAGCAGTACCCTCCCTAGCTCCTACAATGAGCAGTTCTTC.

The V gene is TRBV4-2, the J gene TRBJ1-1, with a weak D call TRBD1 (6 bases). Germline V gene lookup returns CDR1 LGHNA and CDR2 YNFKEQ. The CDR3 totals 14 residues. Trimming removed 0 bases at V and 11 bases at J, with 16 bases between. CDR3 protein: CASSQDSGANMAFF. The CDR3 DNA reads TGTGCCAGCAGCCAAGATTCAGGGGCGAACATGGCTTTCTTT.

The chain combines TRBV6-2 or TRBV6-3 with TRBJ1-1; D is uncertain. The CDR3 is 13 amino acids. Germline V gene lookup returns CDR1 MNHEY and CDR2 SVGEGT. V was clipped by 6 bases and J by 5 bases, with 13 bases between them. The CDR3 is CASSPNTGTEAFF. The DNA of the CDR3 is TGTGCCAGCAGCCCCAACACTGGAACTGAAGCTTTCTTT.

V and J are TRBV2 and TRBJ1-2; 9 nucleotides align to TRBD1. CDR1 and CDR2 from the germline V gene are SNHLY and FYNNEI. V gave up 4 bases and J gave up 6 bases; unmatched junction bases: 9. The CDR3 runs 15 residues. For the CDR3, the DNA is TGTGCCAGCAGTGTCGGGACAGGGAGGAGTGATGGCTACACCTTC. It translates to CASSVGTGRSDGYTF.

This chain connects TRBV3-1 (or the pseudogene TRBV3-2) to TRBJ2-1; TRBD1 aligns across 8 bases. The CDR3 sequence is 16 residues long. J lost 7 bases, V lost 4 bases, and 12 bases had no gene match. Per germline, CDR1 LGHDT and CDR2 YNNKEL (reference sequence). The CDR3 here is CASSRAGGPSLNEQFF. CDR3 DNA: TGTGCCAGCAGCCGGGCAGGGGGCCCTTCTTTGAATGAGCAGTTCTTC.

V is TRBV15 and J is TRBJ2-3; TRBD2 agrees at 7 bases. Trimming at V came to 4 bases and at J to 4 bases, leaving 8 bases not matched to a gene. Germline lookup yields CDR1 LNHNV and CDR2 YYDKDF (reference sequence). This CDR3 has 15 residues. CDR3 residues: CATSTERGQSDTQYF. CDR3 sequence (DNA): TGTGCCACCAGCACAGAGCGGGGCCAATCAGATACGCAGTATTTT. Combining the CDR3 with reference TRBV15 and TRBJ2-3 gives the whole variable domain DAMVIQNPRYQVTQFGKPVTLSCSQTLNHNVMYWYQQKSSQAPKLLFHYYDKDFNNEADTPDNFQSRRPNTSFCFLDIRSPGLGDTAMYLCATSTERGQSDTQYFGPGTRLTVL.

This clone was detected only once. V gene TRBV3-1 (or the pseudogene TRBV3-2) combines with J gene TRBJ2-7, with D perhaps TRBD1 (5 bases). Germline V gives CDR1 LGHDT, CDR2 YNNKEL (reference sequence). This CDR3 comprises 16 residues. V gave up 0 bases and J gave up 12 bases, with 24 bases separating them. The CDR3 sequence is CASSQDPSRGQPRRYF. The CDR3 bases are TGTGCCAGCAGCCAAGATCCCTCAAGGGGCCAACCGCGAAGGTACTTC.

This rearrangement joins TRBV6-5 to TRBJ2-7, with a weak D call TRBD1 (6 bases). Per the germline V gene, CDR1 is MNHEY and CDR2 is SVGAGI. There are 15 residues in the CDR3. Trimming took off 5 bases at V and 1 base at J, with 15 bases between the two ends. In DNA form, the CDR3 reads TGTGCCAGCAGTCCCCTGACAGGAGTGTCCTACGAGCAGTACTTC. Protein sequence: CASSPLTGVSYEQYF.

The chain is built from TRBV12-3 or TRBV12-4 and TRBJ2-7; TRBD2 might be the D (5 bases). The CDR3 is 12 amino acids. The V and J ends lost 5 bases and 4 bases respectively, with 9 bases between them. CDR3 protein: CASSPPGYEQYF. CDR3 coding DNA: TGTGCCAGCAGTCCCCCGGGGTACGAGCAGTACTTC.

The DNA for the CDR3 is TGTGCCAGCAGCTTATTCCGACTTGGGGGGATCACAGATACGCAGTATTTT. It encodes CASSLFRLGGITDTQYF. This chain connects TRBV7-2 to TRBJ2-3; a weak D match, TRBD2 (6 bases). In germline, CDR1 is SGHTA, CDR2 FQGNSA. The CDR3 length is 17 residues. Trimming took off 2 bases at V and 2 bases at J, with 17 bases between the two ends.

This clone has only a few counts. The chain carries TRBV10-3 and TRBJ1-2; 9 nucleotides align to TRBD1. V was clipped by 7 bases and J by 4 bases; unmatched bases: 10. CDR1 is ENHRY, CDR2 SYGVKD, per germline. This CDR3 has 15 amino acids. The CDR3 nucleotides read TGTGCCATCACTGAAACAGGGGGCTCCCCCTATGGCTACACCTTC. Translated, it gives CAITETGGSPYGYTF.

The chain recombines TRBV29-1 with TRBJ1-1, with 8 bases that match TRBD1. CDR1 and CDR2 from the germline V gene are SQVTM and ANQGSEA. Trimming cost V 5 bases and J 11 bases; bases outside gene matches: 13. This CDR3 comprises 13 residues. Here the CDR3 reads CSVSTGDAIGAFF. For the CDR3, the DNA is TGCAGCGTTTCGACAGGGGACGCGATCGGGGCTTTCTTT.

The J gene is TRBJ2-7, the V gene TRBV3-1 (or the pseudogene TRBV3-2); D may be TRBD1 (6 bases). Germline CDR1 is LGHDT and CDR2 is YNNKEL (reference sequence). V lost 2 bases and J lost 2, with 34 bases in between. The CDR3 is made up of 22 amino acids. DNA for the CDR3: TGTGCCAGCAGCCAATTTGTCCTGGGGGAACGGAGTGAACAGGGATCCCCCTACGAGCAGTACTTC. Protein sequence: CASSQFVLGERSEQGSPYEQYF.

This sequence joins TRBV10-2 and TRBJ1-2, with 7 positions matching TRBD1. Trimming at V came to 8 bases and at J to 0 bases, leaving 9 bases not matched to a gene. The CDR3 length is 15 residues. Looked up from germline, CDR1 is WSHSY and CDR2 is SAAADI. The CDR3 coding sequence is TGCGCCAGCCTATCCCGGGACAGTCCTAACTATGGCTACACCTTC. As protein: CASLSRDSPNYGYTF.

The V gene is TRBV19, the J gene TRBJ2-7, with 9 bases aligning to TRBD1. The V segment lost 4 bases and the J segment 3 bases; nucleotides outside the gene matches: 16. Germline lookup yields CDR1 LNHDA and CDR2 SQIVND (reference sequence). The CDR3 is made up of 18 amino acids. The CDR3 here is CASSTLRSGTGKIYEQYF. CDR3 DNA: TGTGCCAGTAGTACCTTAAGGTCCGGGACAGGGAAAATCTACGAGCAGTACTTC.

The chain combines TRBV3-1 (or the pseudogene TRBV3-2) with TRBJ2-6; 7 positions match TRBD1. Unmatched junction bases numbered 10, after V lost 2 bases and J lost 0 bases. CDR1 is LGHDT and CDR2 is YNNKEL in the germline V gene (reference sequence). The CDR3 spans 19 residues. DNA of the CDR3: TGTGCCAGCAGCCAAACTACGGGACAGTTGTACTCTGGGGCCAACGTCCTGACTTTC. It specifies CASSQTTGQLYSGANVLTF.

V gene TRBV6-5 combines with J gene TRBJ2-2, with D perhaps matching TRBD1 (5 bases). In germline, CDR1 is MNHEY, CDR2 SVGAGI. This CDR3 spans 12 amino acids. The V and J ends lost 8 bases and 3 bases respectively, with 7 bases between them. The CDR3: CASARDTGELFF. The CDR3 DNA sequence: TGTGCCAGCGCCAGGGACACCGGGGAGCTGTTTTTT.

The V and J genes are TRBV10-2 and TRBJ1-2, with D possibly being TRBD1 (5 bases). The V end lost 3 bases, the J end lost 0 bases, and 20 bases lay between the germline ends. Germline V lookup: CDR1 WSHSY, CDR2 SAAADI. CDR3 length: 18 residues. The CDR3 region is CASSEYSGGSGPNYGYTF. The CDR3 DNA follows: TGCGCCAGCAGTGAATATTCCGGGGGGTCAGGCCCTAACTATGGCTACACCTTC.

This clone appeared a single time. This chain links TRBV5-6 with TRBJ2-1, with unresolved D. CDR3 length: 11 amino acids. The germline V and J ends were trimmed by 5 bases and 4 bases, with 4 bases remaining between them. CDR1 and CDR2 from the germline V gene are SGHDT and YYEEEE. CDR3 sequence reads: CASRRYNEQFF. The DNA for the CDR3 is TGTGCCAGCAGACGGTACAATGAGCAGTTCTTC.

This chain connects TRBV3-1 (or the pseudogene TRBV3-2) to TRBJ2-7; D is possibly TRBD1 or TRBD2 (5 bases each). The CDR3 is made up of 17 amino acids. CDR1 and CDR2 (germline): LGHDT, YNNKEL (reference sequence). Between the trimmed V and J ends, which lost 0 bases and 4 bases, there was a span of 19 bases. The CDR3 nucleotides read TGTGCCAGCAGCCAAGATTTCCTGGGGGAGAACCCTTACGAGCAGTACTTC. The encoded protein is CASSQDFLGENPYEQYF.

The chain couples TRBV7-2 to TRBJ1-4; D gene unclear. The V gene lost 1 base and the J gene lost 11 bases, with 8 bases spanning the gap. Per the germline V gene, CDR1 is SGHTA and CDR2 is FQGNSA. The CDR3 totals 12 residues. In DNA, the CDR3 is TGTGCCAGCAGCTTAGATAGCGGGAAACTGTTTTTT. Translated: CASSLDSGKLFF.

The chain has TRBV27 and TRBJ2-1; a weak D match, TRBD2 (5 bases). V was pared by 4 bases and J by 4 bases, with 14 bases between. Germline V gives CDR1 MNHEY, CDR2 SMNVEV (reference sequence). This CDR3 is built from 15 residues. CDR3 DNA sequence: TGTGCCAGCAGTTCGGACTTCCCCCAATACAATGAGCAGTTCTTC. As protein: CASSSDFPQYNEQFF.